Detailed here is one T cell receptor beta chain. This sample is drawn from a study of technical replicates of blood from several donors. The method was immunoSEQ multiplex PCR; TCRdb's version includes in-frame clones alone and lacks a portion of them. The sample lists about 61,000 clones; around 97% were seen once. In germline, CDR1 is SEHNR, CDR2 FQNEAQ (reference sequence). V lost 6 bases and J 5 bases, leaving 13 bases between the germline ends. The CDR3 is 13 residues long. The chain joins TRBV7-9 to TRBJ1-2; D possibly corresponds to TRBD1 (6 bases). Sequencing input: T cells isolated from PBMCs. This clonotype was sampled from a human donor in good health. For the CDR3, the DNA is TGTGCCAGCAGGCCGGGACATGCATATGGCTACACCTTC. Translation: CASRPGHAYGYTF.